These 25 T cell receptor beta chains originate from one sample sequenced in a study of tumor and adjacent non-tumor tissue in lung cancer. TCRbeta libraries were built with three rounds of nested PCR, modified from ARM-PCR. Each CDR3 protein gets one entry after TCRdb re-called the multiplex PCR reads with MiXCR. The sample includes approximately 150,000 distinct CDR3 sequences, around 67% of them seen just once. The template was RNA from unsorted bulk tissue. Material: lung tumor tissue. The receptors were sampled from a man aged 55-75 years with small cell lung cancer.

Notes on this clonotype: This may stem from a read error, because a much larger clone lies one nucleotide away. The chain carries TRBV12-3 or TRBV12-4 and TRBJ1-2, with a weak D call TRBD1 (5 bases). This CDR3 has 13 residues. DNA of the CDR3: TGTACCAGCAGTTTAGAGGGACCCCTAGGCTACACCTTC. Its translation is CTSSLEGPLGYTF.

For this clonotype: The junction shows a germline mismatch at one end, possibly a read error. This rearrangement joins TRBV12-3 or TRBV12-4 to TRBJ2-5; no firm D call. The CDR3 spans 16 residues. The CDR3 sequence: CANSFLDRIERETQYF. CDR3 bases: TGTGCCAACAGTTTCTTGGACCGAATAGAGAGAGAGACCCAGTACTTC.

Only a few counts were recorded for this clonotype. The CDR3 sequence is CASSLALTGEQFF. CDR3 coding DNA: TGTGCCAGCAGCTTGGCTTTAACTGGTGAGCAGTTCTTC. The V call is TRBV5-4, the J call TRBJ2-1; D remains ambiguous. V was pared by 0 bases and J by 9 bases, with 10 bases between. The CDR3 spans 13 residues. Germline values: CDR1 SGHNT, CDR2 YYREEE (reference sequence).

The V call is TRBV12-3 or TRBV12-4, the J call TRBJ2-1, with TRBD2 matching 10 bases. The CDR3 has 16 residues. V dropped 5 bases and J dropped 6; count of bases not matched to a gene: 10. The CDR3 region is CASSPPGLAQINEQFF. CDR3 DNA sequence: TGTGCCAGCAGTCCCCCGGGACTAGCGCAAATCAATGAGCAGTTCTTC.

The chain uses TRBV6-1 and TRBJ2-1; 8 nucleotides match TRBD2. V shed 8 bases and J 10 bases; nucleotides not matched to a gene: 13. This CDR3 is built from 14 residues. The germline gives CDR1 MNHNS, CDR2 SASEGT. The CDR3 spells CASFFSGNRKEQFF. The CDR3, as DNA: TGTGCCAGCTTCTTTAGCGGGAATAGGAAAGAGCAGTTCTTC.

This clonotype was recorded many times. This sequence joins TRBV6-5 and TRBJ2-1; D perhaps matches TRBD2 (5 bases). Trimming took 6 bases from V and 9 from J, leaving 18 bases between them. CDR1 is MNHEY and CDR2 is SVGAGI in the germline V gene. The CDR3 consists of 14 residues. CDR3 residues: CASREVRDFPEQFF. The CDR3 nucleotides are TGTGCCAGCAGGGAGGTTAGGGATTTCCCTGAGCAGTTCTTC.

The chain combines TRBV12-3 or TRBV12-4 with TRBJ1-2, with TRBD1 matching over 8 bases. With V trimmed by 7 bases and J by 8 bases, 15 bases remained unmatched. The length of the CDR3 is 15 residues. CDR3 residues: CASTQGTGGLGGYTF. In DNA, the CDR3 is TGTGCCAGCACCCAGGGTACAGGGGGGCTGGGGGGCTACACCTTC.

By share of the sample, this clonotype is medium-sized. V usage is TRBV6-6 and J usage is TRBJ2-7, with D possibly matching TRBD1 (6 bases). The CDR3 extends over 16 amino acids. Trimming took 2 bases from V and 2 from J, leaving 16 bases between them. The germline V gene has CDR1 MNHNY and CDR2 SVGAGI (reference sequence). CDR3 nucleotides: TGTGCCAGCAGTTACCCGGGCAGGGGATTCACCTACGAGCAGTACTTC. Protein product: CASSYPGRGFTYEQYF.

The chain uses TRBV5-1 and TRBJ1-1; no clear D gene. Germline CDR1 SGHRS, CDR2 YFSETQ. CDR3 length: 12 amino acids. Between the trimmed V and J ends, which lost 4 bases and 4 bases, there was a span of 8 bases. In nucleotides, the CDR3 is TGCGCCAGCAGCGCGGATCTCACTGAAGCTTTCTTT. Its protein product is CASSADLTEAFF.

Of note for this clonotype: This may be a read error, as it is one base from a much larger clone. V is TRBV6-1 and J is TRBJ1-2; D is uncertain. From germline, CDR1 is MNHNS and CDR2 SASEGT. With 1 base removed from V and 0 bases from J, the gap between germline ends came to 9 bases. The CDR3 length is 15 residues. The CDR3 loop is CASSEVVGTNYGYTF. The DNA of the CDR3 is TGTGCCAGCAGTGAAGTGGTAGGGACTAACTATGGCTACACCTTC.

As concerns this clonotype: The germline gene is not matched at one end of the junction; a read error may be the cause. This rearrangement joins TRBV20-1 to TRBJ2-1, with D perhaps matching TRBD2 (6 bases). Germline loops: CDR1 DFQATT, CDR2 SNEGSKA (reference sequence). The CDR3 sequence is 12 residues long. DNA of the CDR3: TGCAGTGCTGGGACCTGGGAGGATGAGCATTTCTTC. Protein product: CSAGTWEDEHFF.

In regard to this clonotype: This may arise from a read error, as a much more abundant clone is one base away. The CDR3 DNA sequence: TGTGCCATCAGTGAGTCGAGAAACAGACCCTATGGCTACACCTTC. Protein product: CAISESRNRPYGYTF. This sequence joins TRBV10-3 and TRBJ1-2; D gene ambiguous. This CDR3 is 15 amino acids long. Germline CDR1 ENHRY, CDR2 SYGVKD. V lost 0 bases and J 4 bases, leaving 12 bases between the germline ends.

On this clonotype: A much larger clone sits a single nucleotide away, making a read error possible. The rearrangement joins TRBV20-1 to TRBJ1-4; D ambiguous. The CDR3 totals 14 residues. The germline CDR1 and CDR2 sequences are DFQATT and SNEGSKA (reference sequence). The germline V and J ends were trimmed by 4 bases and 6 bases, with 15 bases remaining between them. The CDR3 sequence is CSAIEGIRDEKLFF. CDR3 nucleotides: TGCAGTGCTATAGAAGGCATAAGGGATGAAAAACTGTTTTTT.

A note on this clonotype: The junction shows a germline mismatch at one end, possibly a read error. This CDR3 reads CASSHLVGAWRGHEQFF. The CDR3 DNA sequence: TGTGCCAGCAGCCACCTCGTAGGGGCATGGAGAGGCCATGAGCAATTCTTC. J is TRBJ2-1 and V is TRBV11-2; D possibly corresponds to TRBD1 (5 bases). The CDR3 is made up of 17 amino acids. Germline V gives CDR1 SGHAT, CDR2 FQNNGV.

About this clonotype: Relative to the germline gene, one junction end is altered; a read error may explain this. V and J are TRBV20-1 and TRBJ1-6, with 8 bases that match TRBD1. The CDR3 has 13 residues. Germline values: CDR1 DFQATT, CDR2 SNEGSKA (reference sequence). CDR3: CSARGTGQSPLQF. CDR3 coding DNA: TGCAGTGCTAGAGGGACAGGGCAATCACCGCTCCAATTT.

The rearrangement links TRBV30 to TRBJ1-1; D unresolved. CDR3 size: 13 residues. The V and J ends lost 4 bases and 1 base respectively, with 10 bases between them. Germline lookup yields CDR1 GTSNPN and CDR2 SVGIG (reference sequence). As DNA, the CDR3 is TGTGCCTGGATCCAGAACAGGAACACTGAAGCTTTCTTT. This translates into CAWIQNRNTEAFF.

The V call is TRBV6-5, the J call TRBJ1-1, with D maybe TRBD1 (6 bases). Trimming shortened V by 8 bases and J by 7 bases, and 17 bases separated the two germline ends. The germline V gene encodes CDR1 MNHEY and CDR2 SVGAGI. The CDR3 spans 13 residues. This chain's CDR3 is CASGYRTVSEAFF. The CDR3, as DNA: TGTGCCAGCGGCTACAGGACAGTCAGTGAAGCTTTCTTT.

In regard to this clonotype: The CDR3 does not close with the conserved phenylalanine or tryptophan, likely indicating a read error. The chain joins TRBV4-2 to TRBJ2-7; D gene ambiguous. The CDR3 is made up of 14 amino acids. The germline V gene encodes CDR1 LGHNA and CDR2 YNFKEQ. With 1 base removed from V and 6 bases from J, the gap between germline ends came to 13 bases. This chain's CDR3 is CASSQARPGAEQYL. The CDR3 DNA is TGTGCCAGCAGCCAAGCGAGGCCGGGTGCCGAGCAGTACCTC.

On this clonotype itself: Just one base apart from a much larger clone, this may be a read error. The genes are TRBV6-1 and TRBJ2-7; D call uncertain. Germline V CDR1 and CDR2: MNHNS, SASEGT. The CDR3 extends over 14 amino acids. For the CDR3, the DNA is TGTGCCAGCACACCATCCCTGGGGTCCTGCGAGCAGTACTTC. Its protein product is CASTPSLGSCEQYF.

The chain uses TRBV20-1 and TRBJ1-6; D not certain. V dropped 4 bases and J dropped 14 bases, with 21 bases sitting between them. The germline V gene encodes CDR1 DFQATT and CDR2 SNEGSKA (reference sequence). The CDR3 loop spans 14 amino acids. The DNA for the CDR3 is TGCAGTGCTAAAGATTCTACAACGGCGACATCCCTCCACTTT. This encodes CSAKDSTTATSLHF.

About this clonotype: Mismatch with germline at one junction end may stem from a read error. The rearrangement uses TRBV6-2 or TRBV6-3 and TRBJ2-1, with 9 bases identical to TRBD2. CDR3 length: 15 amino acids. Germline V lookup: CDR1 MNHEY, CDR2 SVGEGT. Here the CDR3 reads CTSTHRLAVYNEQFF. The CDR3 DNA reads as TGTACCAGCACCCATCGACTAGCGGTATACAATGAGCAGTTCTTC.

Worth noting for this clonotype: Just one base apart from a much larger clone, this may be a read error. V gene TRBV20-1 combines with J gene TRBJ2-3; no reliable D call. The ends were cut back, 4 bases at V and 10 bases at J, with 18 bases in the middle. CDR1 is DFQATT, CDR2 SNEGSKA, per germline (reference sequence). The CDR3 is 13 residues long. The CDR3 sequence: CSAMNHYGDAQYF. Here the CDR3 DNA reads TGCAGTGCTATGAACCACTATGGGGATGCGCAGTATTTT.

Remarks on this clonotype: Germline is not matched at one junction end, which may reflect a read error. The chain has TRBV15 and TRBJ2-1; perhaps TRBD1 as D (5 bases). In germline, CDR1 is LNHNV, CDR2 YYDKDF (reference sequence). This CDR3 is built from 15 residues. For the CDR3, the DNA is TGTGTCACCAGTTCCAGGCAGGACACATACAATAAGCAGTTCTTC. As protein: CVTSSRQDTYNKQFF.

Comment on this clonotype: A read error may explain this, as a much larger clone is one base away. The genes are TRBV29-1 and TRBJ2-1; D call uncertain. CDR1 and CDR2 (germline): SQVTM, ANQGSEA. The CDR3 extends over 11 amino acids. Written as DNA, the CDR3 is TGCAGCGCCCGGGCCAACAATGAGGAGTTCTTC. Translation: CSARANNEEFF.

A note on this clonotype: Possible read error: a much larger clone is one base away. The CDR3 does not end in the conserved phenylalanine or tryptophan, so this is likely a read error. This chain joins TRBV6-1 and TRBJ2-5, with D hard to call. The CDR3 contains 13 residues. Germline CDR1 MNHNS, CDR2 SASEGT. The germline V and J ends were trimmed by 4 bases and 5 bases, with 11 bases remaining between them. The chain's CDR3 is CASSGAQRETQYL. The CDR3 region has the DNA TGTGCCAGCAGTGGTGCCCAGAGGGAGACCCAGTACTTA.